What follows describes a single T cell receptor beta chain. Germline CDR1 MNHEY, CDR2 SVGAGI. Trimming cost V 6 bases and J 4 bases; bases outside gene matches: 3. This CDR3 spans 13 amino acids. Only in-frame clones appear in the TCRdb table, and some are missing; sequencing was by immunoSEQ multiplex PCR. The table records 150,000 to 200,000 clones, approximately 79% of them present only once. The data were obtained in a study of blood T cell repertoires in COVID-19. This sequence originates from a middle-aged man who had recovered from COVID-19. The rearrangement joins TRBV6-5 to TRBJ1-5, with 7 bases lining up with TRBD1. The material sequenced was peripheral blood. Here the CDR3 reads CASRPQGNQPQHF. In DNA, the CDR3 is TGTGCCAGCAGGCCACAGGGGAATCAGCCCCAGCATTTT.